This T cell receptor (beta chain) was profiled in a study of shared clonotypes between healthy human individuals. About the study: The study used three CD4 naive, three CD4 memory, two CD8 naive and one CD8 memory plate per donor. Study-level results: Researchers sampled blood only, noting tissue repertoires likely differ.

On this clone: What it binds is unknown.

Libraries were prepared by immunoSEQ multiplex PCR; TCRdb keeps only in-frame clonotypes and omits some of them. Here the sample spans a few million clones, about 92% being singletons. The germline V gene has CDR1 MNHEY and CDR2 SVGAGI. CDR3 length: 15 amino acids. V lost 2 bases to trimming and J lost 6 bases; unmatched junction nucleotides: 5. The chain has TRBV6-5 and TRBJ2-2; 8 bases map to TRBD2. This clonotype was sampled from a man younger than 35 in good health. Some clones in this sample may be carry-over from other donors' samples. The specimen sequenced was naive CD4+ T cells from PBMCs. The subset denotes: CD45RA+ positively selected. CDR3 in amino acids: CASSYVGRAAGELFF. The CDR3 DNA is TGTGCCAGCAGTTACGTCGGGAGGGCTGCCGGGGAGCTGTTTTTT.